The entry below gives a single T cell receptor (beta chain) sequence along with its context. These data are taken from a study of T cell responses to AZD1222 COVID-19 vaccine. TCRdb keeps only in-frame clones here, not all; method: immunoSEQ multiplex PCR. The sample carries 95,000 to 150,000 clones, about 90% recorded once. This CDR3 spans 15 amino acids. V shed 2 bases and J shed 7 bases, with 17 bases lying between them. Germline assignment: CDR1 MGHDK and CDR2 SYGVNS. Sequencing used peripheral blood, obtained on day 0 of AZD1222 vaccination. The TCR originated in an adult in good health. The chain is built from TRBV25-1 and TRBJ1-2; no clear D. Here the CDR3 reads CASSEPLQAWGGYTF. In nucleotides, the CDR3 is TGTGCCAGCAGTGAACCCCTCCAGGCCTGGGGTGGCTACACCTTC.